These T cell receptor beta chains were read from a single sample in a study of human T cells and chemical hapten exposure. TCRdb redid the calling of the RACE reads with MiXCR, one entry per CDR3 protein. The data contain about 100,000 distinct CDR3 sequences, roughly 10% of them singletons. The source material was whole blood, sampled in connection with sensitization to the hapten diphenylcyclopropenone (DPC). The source is a woman aged 35 to 49 with alopecia areata. Some clones in this sample may be carry-over from other donors' samples. CDR3s include the opening cysteine and the closing phenylalanine or tryptophan. Each record gives: J gene, V gene, clone size, D gene, CDR3 protein, CDR3 DNA. The D gene is left open where the match is weak. Part of the rows lack a size; the others show once, few, many or a class for expanded clones.

j_call: TRBJ1-5; v_call: TRBV6-1; clone_size: few; d_call: NA; cdr3_aa: CASSESAGEDQPQHF; cdr3_nt: TGTGCCAGCAGTGAATCGGCAGGGGAGGATCAGCCCCAGCATTTT
j_call: TRBJ1-2; v_call: TRBV7-8; clone_size: many; d_call: NA; cdr3_aa: CASSNHRNGANYGYTF; cdr3_nt: TGTGCCAGCAGCAACCACAGGAATGGCGCTAACTATGGCTACACCTTC
j_call: TRBJ2-1; v_call: TRBV28; clone_size: NA; d_call: TRBD2; cdr3_aa: CASSLRTSGSINEQFF; cdr3_nt: TGTGCCAGCAGTCTAAGGACTAGCGGGAGTATAAATGAGCAGTTCTTC
j_call: TRBJ2-4; v_call: TRBV2; clone_size: NA; d_call: TRBD1; cdr3_aa: CASSDRGSSHIQYF; cdr3_nt: TGTGCCAGCAGTGACAGGGGGTCGAGTCACATTCAGTACTTC
j_call: TRBJ1-5; v_call: TRBV9; clone_size: NA; d_call: NA; cdr3_aa: CASSAPVGQPQHF; cdr3_nt: TGTGCCAGCAGCGCCCCCGTAGGACAGCCCCAGCATTTT
j_call: TRBJ2-3; v_call: TRBV7-9; clone_size: NA; d_call: TRBD1; cdr3_aa: CASSSQDRQGADTQYF; cdr3_nt: TGTGCCAGCAGTTCACAAGACCGACAGGGTGCAGATACGCAGTATTTT
j_call: TRBJ2-1; v_call: TRBV7-9; clone_size: few; d_call: NA; cdr3_aa: CASSLPPEQFF; cdr3_nt: TGTGCCAGCAGCTTACCCCCTGAGCAGTTCTTC
j_call: TRBJ1-2; v_call: TRBV6-1; clone_size: many; d_call: NA; cdr3_aa: CASTVTNYGYTF; cdr3_nt: TGTGCCAGCACGGTGACTAACTATGGCTACACCTTC
j_call: TRBJ2-1; v_call: TRBV20-1; clone_size: NA; d_call: NA; cdr3_aa: CSAPGTGDSYNEQFF; cdr3_nt: TGCAGTGCCCCCGGAACGGGGGACTCCTACAATGAGCAGTTCTTC
j_call: TRBJ2-5; v_call: TRBV10-2; clone_size: NA; d_call: NA; cdr3_aa: CASSQAPKETQYF; cdr3_nt: TGCGCCAGCAGTCAGGCGCCAAAAGAGACCCAGTACTTC
j_call: TRBJ1-2; v_call: TRBV20-1; clone_size: NA; d_call: NA; cdr3_aa: CSARDGRGDGYTF; cdr3_nt: TGCAGTGCCCGGGATGGTAGGGGGGATGGCTACACCTTC
j_call: TRBJ1-2; v_call: TRBV28; clone_size: NA; d_call: TRBD1; cdr3_aa: CASSLAGGNYGYTF; cdr3_nt: TGTGCCAGCAGTTTAGCAGGGGGCAACTATGGCTACACCTTC
j_call: TRBJ2-6; v_call: TRBV6-2/TRBV6-3; clone_size: many; d_call: TRBD1; cdr3_aa: CASRTQGVEGPNVLTF; cdr3_nt: TGTGCCAGCAGAACACAGGGGGTTGAAGGTCCCAACGTCCTGACTTTC
j_call: TRBJ1-2; v_call: TRBV12-3/TRBV12-4; clone_size: few; d_call: NA; cdr3_aa: CASSSGNYGYTF; cdr3_nt: TGTGCCAGCAGTTCCGGTAACTATGGCTACACCTTC
j_call: TRBJ2-1; v_call: TRBV7-9; clone_size: NA; d_call: NA; cdr3_aa: CASSAPGEQFF; cdr3_nt: TGTGCCAGCAGCGCACCTGGTGAGCAGTTCTTC
j_call: TRBJ2-3; v_call: TRBV10-3; clone_size: many; d_call: TRBD2; cdr3_aa: CAISDYGTSGTDTQYF; cdr3_nt: TGTGCCATCAGTGATTACGGGACTAGCGGCACAGATACGCAGTATTTT
j_call: TRBJ2-5; v_call: TRBV15; clone_size: NA; d_call: TRBD2; cdr3_aa: CATSRGDRTSGETQYF; cdr3_nt: TGTGCCACCAGCAGAGGGGATCGGACTAGCGGCGAGACCCAGTACTTC
j_call: TRBJ1-3; v_call: TRBV18; clone_size: NA; d_call: NA; cdr3_aa: CAGRGYGNTIYF; cdr3_nt: TGTGCCGGCAGAGGTTATGGAAACACCATATATTTT
j_call: TRBJ2-2; v_call: TRBV7-2; clone_size: many; d_call: TRBD1; cdr3_aa: CASSLVGRRGTGELFF; cdr3_nt: TGTGCCAGCAGCTTAGTGGGGCGCAGGGGGACCGGGGAGCTGTTTTTT
j_call: TRBJ1-6; v_call: TRBV11-3; clone_size: few; d_call: NA; cdr3_aa: CASSPGLGRNSPLHF; cdr3_nt: TGTGCCAGCAGCCCGGGCCTCGGGCGGAATTCACCCCTCCACTTT
j_call: TRBJ2-5; v_call: TRBV5-4; clone_size: few; d_call: TRBD2; cdr3_aa: CASSLKGLAGFETQYF; cdr3_nt: TGTGCCAGCAGCTTGAAGGGACTAGCGGGATTCGAGACCCAGTACTTC
j_call: TRBJ1-4; v_call: TRBV29-1; clone_size: many; d_call: TRBD1; cdr3_aa: CSVGTQGFNEKLFF; cdr3_nt: TGCAGCGTTGGGACACAGGGGTTTAATGAAAAACTGTTTTTT
j_call: TRBJ2-4; v_call: TRBV28; clone_size: few; d_call: NA; cdr3_aa: CASSFMASGAKNIQYF; cdr3_nt: TGTGCCAGCAGTTTTATGGCGTCGGGGGCCAAAAACATTCAGTACTTC
j_call: TRBJ1-1; v_call: TRBV5-1; clone_size: many; d_call: NA; cdr3_aa: CASSLVVNTEAFF; cdr3_nt: TGCGCCAGCAGCTTAGTGGTGAACACTGAAGCTTTCTTT
j_call: TRBJ2-5; v_call: TRBV6-2/TRBV6-3; clone_size: NA; d_call: TRBD2; cdr3_aa: CASSHIIGLAAYQETQYF; cdr3_nt: TGTGCCAGCAGTCATATAATCGGACTAGCGGCATACCAAGAGACCCAGTACTTC
j_call: TRBJ2-1; v_call: TRBV7-9; clone_size: few; d_call: TRBD2; cdr3_aa: CASIPGEGGSYNEQFF; cdr3_nt: TGTGCCAGCATCCCCGGGGAGGGTGGATCCTACAATGAGCAGTTCTTC
j_call: TRBJ2-1; v_call: TRBV28; clone_size: NA; d_call: NA; cdr3_aa: CASSFGSTDGGPYNEQFF; cdr3_nt: TGTGCCAGCAGTTTTGGGTCCACGGACGGGGGGCCTTACAATGAGCAGTTCTTC